These 30 T cell receptor beta chains share one sample of origin, sequenced in a study of CD8 T cells in ankylosing spondylitis listed by TCRdb under 2017. Libraries were made using 5' RACE. Sequencing took place on an Illumina HiSeq 2500. In TCRdb, the public reads were trimmed at Q25 with fastp and aligned with MiXCR, with productive beta chains retained. Rows matching on CDR3 protein sequence are summarized as one entry with the most common DNA and genes. The sample records under 250,000 distinct CDR3 sequences, about 10% of which are singletons. The biggest ten clones account for 6% to 8.5% of the sample. Source material: blood, either unsorted or a sorted T cell fraction (not recorded which). The source of these receptors is a male donor with ankylosing spondylitis or in good health (not recorded which).

The sample holds many counts of this clonotype. The rearrangement links TRBV12-3 or TRBV12-4 to TRBJ2-3; 7 bases line up with TRBD2. The length of the CDR3 is 16 residues. With 2 bases clipped from V and 4 bases from J, the junction kept 9 bases outside the gene matches. CDR3 DNA sequence: TGTGCCAGCAGTTTAATGGGGGGGACCCGGCCAGATACGCAGTATTTT. Translation: CASSLMGGTRPDTQYF.

In its sample, this clonotype was seen a few times. This chain uses TRBV4-1 with TRBJ2-7, with D possibly being TRBD2 (6 bases). The CDR3 is made up of 19 amino acids. V was pared by 2 bases and J by 2 bases, with 25 bases between. Per germline, CDR1 MGHRA and CDR2 YSYEKL. CDR3 nucleotide sequence: TGCGCCAGCAGCCAAACGGGGGAGATTAGCGCGTTGGGAGCCTACGAGCAGTACTTC. Amino acids: CASSQTGEISALGAYEQYF.

This clonotype was recorded at least ten times. The V gene is TRBV6-5, the J gene TRBJ1-1; a weak D match, TRBD1 (6 bases). Germline assignment: CDR1 MNHEY and CDR2 SVGAGI. The CDR3 runs 14 residues. Trimming shortened V by 1 base and J by 1 base, and 7 bases separated the two germline ends. The CDR3: CASSYYRENTEAFF. Written as DNA, the CDR3 is TGTGCCAGCAGTTACTACAGGGAGAACACTGAAGCTTTCTTT.

The chain employs TRBV14 and TRBJ2-5, with D tentatively TRBD1 (5 bases). Germline V gene lookup returns CDR1 SGHDN and CDR2 FVKESK. CDR3 size: 15 residues. With 3 bases removed from V and 7 bases from J, the gap between germline ends came to 18 bases. CDR3 amino acids: CASSHKATRRVTQYF. The CDR3 DNA sequence: TGTGCCAGCAGCCACAAAGCCACCCGCAGGGTGACCCAGTACTTC.

This clonotype came up many times. This chain's CDR3 is CSALAGGPREQFF. The CDR3 coding sequence is TGCAGCGCCTTAGCGGGAGGGCCCCGTGAGCAGTTCTTC. The chain recombines TRBV20-1 with TRBJ2-1; TRBD2 matches 11 bases. The CDR3 sequence is 13 residues long. Germline CDR1 DFQATT, CDR2 SNEGSKA (reference sequence).

This clonotype has just a few counts. The chain is built from TRBV5-1 and TRBJ2-6; 9 bases line up with TRBD1. This CDR3 contains 18 residues. Per the germline V gene, CDR1 is SGHRS and CDR2 is YFSETQ. V was pared by 3 bases and J by 2 bases, with 9 bases of the junction left unmatched. The CDR3 nucleotides read TGCGCCAGCAGCTGGGAGGTACAGGGGGCGCCTGGGGCCAACGTCCTGACTTTC. It yields the protein CASSWEVQGAPGANVLTF.

Of note for this clonotype: A read error may be the cause here, since a much bigger clone is one base away. This rearrangement joins TRBV7-6 to TRBJ1-1; D is unresolved. The germline V and J ends were trimmed by 1 base and 1 base, with 7 bases remaining between them. The CDR3 is 14 residues long. Per germline, CDR1 SGHVS and CDR2 FNYEAQ. This chain's CDR3 is CASSLEISNTEAFF. The CDR3 DNA reads TGTGCCAGCAGCTTAGAAATTTCGAACACTGAAGCTTTCTTT.

The chain links TRBV19 to TRBJ2-3; 7 positions agree with TRBD1. CDR1 and CDR2 (germline): LNHDA, SQIVND (reference sequence). Germline trimming cut 10 bases from V and 2 bases from J; bases unmatched to any gene: 12. The CDR3 is 15 residues long. CDR3 region: CATRTGRLFTDTQYF. Written as DNA, the CDR3 is TGTGCCACTCGGACAGGACGACTTTTCACAGATACGCAGTATTTT.

Concerning this clonotype itself: A single base separates this from a much larger clone, so it may be a read error. The chain joins TRBV12-3 or TRBV12-4 to TRBJ2-2, with D possibly being TRBD2 (6 bases). The CDR3 consists of 15 residues. DNA of the CDR3: TGTGCCAGCAGTTTCGGGACTTTTTACACCGAGGAGCTGTTTTTT. Translation gives CASSFGTFYTEELFF.

In this sample, this clonotype turned up many times. The genes are TRBV15 and TRBJ2-1; D not certain. Germline V lookup: CDR1 LNHNV, CDR2 YYDKDF (reference sequence). The CDR3 loop spans 16 amino acids. V was cut by 0 bases and J by 9 bases, with 18 bases left in between. The CDR3 bases are TGTGCCACCAGCAGAGAAACTTACACTATCGGTGGTGAGCAGTTCTTC. Translated, it gives CATSRETYTIGGEQFF. The full variable domain, its missing parts supplied by reference TRBV15 and TRBJ2-1, is DAMVIQNPRYQVTQFGKPVTLSCSQTLNHNVMYWYQQKSSQAPKLLFHYYDKDFNNEADTPDNFQSRRPNTSFCFLDIRSPGLGDTAMYLCATSRETYTIGGEQFFGPGTRLTVL.

The chain uses TRBV20-1 and TRBJ1-1; D possibly corresponds to TRBD1 (5 bases). V gave up 2 bases and J gave up 2 bases, with 9 bases separating them. CDR1 and CDR2 from the germline V gene are DFQATT and SNEGSKA (reference sequence). CDR3 size: 13 residues. CDR3 bases: TGCAGTGCTAGAAGGGGCAGCAACACTGAAGCTTTCTTT. Amino acids: CSARRGSNTEAFF.

This clonotype was detected many times. The chain is built from TRBV15 and TRBJ1-1; tentatively, D is TRBD1 (6 bases). Germline V gene sequence: CDR1 LNHNV, CDR2 YYDKDF (reference sequence). Trimming took 1 base from V and 0 from J, leaving 12 bases between them. This CDR3 comprises 16 residues. The DNA for the CDR3 is TGTGCCACCAGCAGAGCCGGGGGGCCACTGAACACTGAAGCTTTCTTT. It is translated as CATSRAGGPLNTEAFF.

This clonotype was seen repeatedly, ten times or more. This rearrangement joins TRBV20-1 to TRBJ1-5; D is ambiguous. V lost 1 base and J lost 4, with 14 bases in between. The CDR3 loop spans 15 amino acids. Germline CDR1 is DFQATT and CDR2 is SNEGSKA (reference sequence). DNA for the CDR3: TGCAGTGCTAGAGCTGGTCTCGACCTGAATCAGCCCCAGCATTTT. Translated: CSARAGLDLNQPQHF.

The chain employs TRBV5-1 and TRBJ2-2, with 9 bases fitting TRBD1. The J segment lost 3 bases and the V segment lost 3 bases, leaving 6 bases of the junction unmatched. Germline values: CDR1 SGHRS, CDR2 YFSETQ. The CDR3 runs 16 residues. The CDR3 nucleotides are TGCGCCAGCAGCTGGTGGACAGGGGTGGACACCGGGGAGCTGTTTTTT. It encodes CASSWWTGVDTGELFF. The variable domain in full, completed from reference TRBV5-1 and TRBJ2-2, reads KAGVTQTPRYLIKTRGQQVTLSCSPISGHRSVSWYQQTPGQGLQFLFEYFSETQRNKGNFPGRFSGRQFSNSRSEMNVSTLELGDSALYLCASSWWTGVDTGELFFGEGSRLTVL.

This clonotype has ten or more counts. V and J are TRBV21-1 and TRBJ1-1. TRBV21-1 is an annotated pseudogene. The CDR3 extends over 12 amino acids. The CDR3 sequence is CASTGADTEAFF. The CDR3 nucleotides are TGTGCCAGCACAGGTGCGGACACTGAAGCTTTCTTT.

This clonotype has ten or more counts. This sequence joins TRBV29-1 and TRBJ2-2; no firm D call. Germline CDR1 and CDR2: SQVTM and ANQGSEA. The CDR3 covers 13 residues. The V end lost 4 bases, the J end lost 2 bases, and 8 bases lay between the germline ends. The CDR3 is CSVVRSNTGELFF. CDR3 nucleotide sequence: TGCAGCGTTGTCCGCAGCAACACCGGGGAGCTGTTTTTT.

This clonotype was counted a few times. This chain connects TRBV5-1 to TRBJ2-7; D unresolved. Germline V gives CDR1 SGHRS, CDR2 YFSETQ. Between the trimmed V and J ends, which lost 4 bases and 6 bases, there was a span of 14 bases. The CDR3 has 13 residues. The CDR3 DNA sequence: TGCGCCAGCAGCCTAGACCAGTTCGGCGAGCAGTACTTC. Its protein product is CASSLDQFGEQYF.

This clonotype was detected many times. The V gene is TRBV24-1, the J gene TRBJ2-3, with unresolved D. The V gene's germline CDR1 is KGHDR and CDR2 SFDVKD. Trimming cost V 4 bases and J 3 bases, with 7 bases left between them. This CDR3 is built from 13 residues. In nucleotides, the CDR3 is TGTGCCACCAGTGACCAGGCGACAGATACGCAGTATTTT. The encoded protein is CATSDQATDTQYF.

This clonotype has ten or more counts. The genes are TRBV13 and TRBJ1-1; TRBD1 agrees at 7 bases. CDR3 length: 14 amino acids. V gave up 3 bases and J gave up 1 base; unmatched junction bases: 2. The germline gives CDR1 PRHDT, CDR2 FYEKMQ (reference sequence). CDR3 amino acids: CASSFGTENTEAFF. DNA for the CDR3: TGTGCCAGCAGCTTTGGGACAGAGAACACTGAAGCTTTCTTT. Together with reference TRBV13 and TRBJ1-1, the CDR3 gives the full variable domain: AAGVIQSPRHLIKEKRETATLKCYPIPRHDTVYWYQQGPGQDPQFLISFYEKMQSDKGSIPDRFSAQQFSDYHSELNMSSLELGDSALYFCASSFGTENTEAFFGQGTRLTVV.

The table lists this clonotype with a few counts. V gene TRBV6-1 combines with J gene TRBJ2-1; 10 positions match TRBD2. The length of the CDR3 is 15 residues. V dropped 2 bases and J dropped 4; count of bases not matched to a gene: 2. Germline V gene lookup returns CDR1 MNHNS and CDR2 SASEGT. CDR3 bases: TGTGCCAGCAGTGAATTACTAGCGGGGTACAATGAGCAGTTCTTC. Its protein is CASSELLAGYNEQFF.

Ten or more counts support this clonotype. This sequence joins TRBV7-6 and TRBJ2-1; 16 bases align to TRBD2. The CDR3 is 18 amino acids. From germline, CDR1 is SGHVS and CDR2 FNYEAQ. J lost 9 bases, V lost 1 base, and 9 bases had no gene match. The DNA of the CDR3 is TGTGCCAGCAGCTTAGTCCTACCGGGACTAGCGGGAGGGTCTGAGCAGTTCTTC. Amino acids: CASSLVLPGLAGGSEQFF.

This clonotype was recorded many times. The chain links TRBV6-1 to TRBJ2-2; 15 nucleotides match TRBD2. CDR1 MNHNS and CDR2 SASEGT come from the germline V gene. The CDR3 covers 17 residues. V lost 5 bases and J lost 3; bases outside the gene matches: 4. In DNA form, the CDR3 reads TGTGCCAGCAGTCGAGGACTAGCGGGAGGGGACACCGGGGAGCTGTTTTTT. It translates to CASSRGLAGGDTGELFF.

In its sample, this clonotype was seen many times. The CDR3 sequence: CASRLNTEAFF. DNA of the CDR3: TGTGCCAGCAGATTGAACACTGAAGCTTTCTTT. The chain couples TRBV6-6 to TRBJ1-1, with D unresolved. In germline, CDR1 is MNHNY, CDR2 SVGAGI (reference sequence). Trimming removed 6 bases at V and 0 bases at J, with 2 bases between. The CDR3 totals 11 residues.

This clonotype has ten or more counts. The chain links TRBV6-1 to TRBJ1-5, with a tentative D call TRBD1 (6 bases). The V gene lost 9 bases and the J gene lost 3 bases, with 15 bases spanning the gap. CDR3 length equals 14 residues. Germline CDR1 reads MNHNS; CDR2 reads SASEGT. CDR3 in amino acids: CASRPGQINQPQHF. Here the CDR3 DNA reads TGTGCCAGTCGACCTGGACAGATCAATCAGCCCCAGCATTTT.

This clonotype was picked up many times. CDR3 region: CASSFFGRDNEQFF. In nucleotides, the CDR3 is TGTGCCAGCAGTTTTTTCGGCAGGGACAATGAGCAGTTCTTC. J is TRBJ2-1 and V is TRBV12-3 or TRBV12-4, with TRBD1 as a possible D gene (5 bases). The ends were cut back, 3 bases at V and 5 bases at J, with 11 bases in the middle. This CDR3 region has 14 residues.

This clonotype was picked up a small number of times. This chain uses TRBV2 with TRBJ2-3, with D maybe TRBD1 (6 bases). CDR1 is SNHLY, CDR2 FYNNEI, per germline. V was pared by 9 bases and J by 4 bases, with 14 bases between. The length of the CDR3 is 13 residues. Written as DNA, the CDR3 is TGTGCCAGACTCCGGGACATTGCAGATACGCAGTATTTT. Amino acid sequence: CARLRDIADTQYF.

This clonotype was seen ten or more times. This sequence joins TRBV6-5 and TRBJ2-3; no firm D call. Germline values: CDR1 MNHEY, CDR2 SVGAGI. The CDR3 is made up of 15 amino acids. V lost 2 bases, J lost 2 bases, and 11 bases lay in between. The CDR3 nucleotides read TGTGCCAGCAGTTACGGTAGGAGCCCCACAGATACGCAGTATTTT. Translation: CASSYGRSPTDTQYF.

This clonotype has a count of ten or more. The gene calls are TRBV12-3 or TRBV12-4 and TRBJ2-7, with D possibly being TRBD2 (6 bases). The ends were cut back, 2 bases at V and 3 bases at J, with 8 bases in the middle. The CDR3 totals 13 residues. CDR3 DNA: TGTGCCAGCAGTTTAACTAGCTACTACGAGCAGTACTTC. Its protein product is CASSLTSYYEQYF.

This clonotype was detected ten times or more. This CDR3 is CSAFRGEGEKLFF. CDR3 coding DNA: TGCAGTGCTTTCAGGGGGGAAGGAGAAAAACTGTTTTTT. This chain connects TRBV20-1 to TRBJ1-4, with TRBD1 matching over 7 bases. The J segment lost 8 bases and the V segment lost 5 bases, leaving 8 bases of the junction unmatched. Germline lookup yields CDR1 DFQATT and CDR2 SNEGSKA (reference sequence). The CDR3 consists of 13 residues.

The V gene is TRBV10-3, the J gene TRBJ1-3; D not certain. CDR1 is ENHRY, CDR2 SYGVKD, per germline. The CDR3 totals 16 residues. V was clipped by 0 bases and J by 0 bases, with 9 bases between them. The DNA for the CDR3 is TGTGCCATCAGTGAGTCAGAGGCTAGCTCTGGAAACACCATATATTTT. It codes for CAISESEASSGNTIYF.